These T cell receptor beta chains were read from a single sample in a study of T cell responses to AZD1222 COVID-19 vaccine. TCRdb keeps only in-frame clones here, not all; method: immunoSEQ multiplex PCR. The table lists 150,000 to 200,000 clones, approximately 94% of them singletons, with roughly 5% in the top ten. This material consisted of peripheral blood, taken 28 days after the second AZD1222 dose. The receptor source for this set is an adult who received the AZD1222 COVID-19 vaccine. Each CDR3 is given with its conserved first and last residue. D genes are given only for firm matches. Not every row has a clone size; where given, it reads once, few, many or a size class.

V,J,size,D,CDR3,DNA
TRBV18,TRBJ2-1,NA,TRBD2,CASSPILAGASDEQFF,TGTGCCAGCTCACCCATACTAGCGGGAGCGTCGGATGAGCAGTTCTTC
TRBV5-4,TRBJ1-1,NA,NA,CASSPPGGNTEAFF,TGTGCCAGCAGCCCCCCGGGAGGGAACACTGAAGCTTTCTTT
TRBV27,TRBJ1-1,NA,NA,CASSSQGEGTEAFF,TGTGCCAGCAGTTCGCAGGGTGAGGGCACTGAAGCTTTCTTT
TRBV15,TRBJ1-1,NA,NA,CATAPSRTEAFF,TGTGCCACCGCCCCCTCTAGGACTGAAGCTTTCTTT
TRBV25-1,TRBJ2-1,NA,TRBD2,CASSELAGGRNEQFF,TGTGCCAGCAGTGAATTAGCGGGAGGTCGCAATGAGCAGTTCTTC
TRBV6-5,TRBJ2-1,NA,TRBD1,CASGTGGYNEQFF,TGTGCCAGCGGGACAGGCGGCTACAATGAGCAGTTCTTC
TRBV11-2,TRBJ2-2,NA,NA,CASSLVGNTHGELFF,TGTGCCAGCAGCTTAGTGGGGAACACCCACGGGGAGCTGTTTTTT
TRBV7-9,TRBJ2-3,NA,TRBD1,CASSPRQGNTYTDTQYF,TGTGCCAGCAGCCCCCGACAGGGAAATACCTACACAGATACGCAGTATTTT
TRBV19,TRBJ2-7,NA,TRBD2,CASRRVAGDGAGEQYF,TGTGCCAGTCGGCGGGTAGCGGGAGACGGGGCGGGCGAGCAGTACTTC
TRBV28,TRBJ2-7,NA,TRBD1,CASVGGSGTGAGEQYF,TGTGCCAGCGTCGGGGGTTCCGGGACAGGGGCGGGTGAGCAGTACTTC
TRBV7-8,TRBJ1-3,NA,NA,CASSGNTIYF,TGTGCCAGCAGCGGAAACACCATATATTTT
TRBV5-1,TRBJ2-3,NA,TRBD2,CASSPRSSGRTDTQYF,TGCGCCAGCAGCCCACGTTCTAGCGGGAGGACAGATACGCAGTATTTT
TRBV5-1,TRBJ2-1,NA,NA,CASSFFPGVANEQFF,TGCGCCAGCAGCTTTTTTCCGGGAGTGGCGAATGAGCAGTTCTTC
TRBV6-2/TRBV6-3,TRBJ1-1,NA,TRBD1,CASSYSAGGDIRNTEAFF,TGTGCCAGCAGTTACTCCGCAGGGGGCGATATCCGGAACACTGAAGCTTTCTTT
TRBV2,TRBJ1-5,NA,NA,CASSWGWGGNQPQHF,TGTGCCAGCAGCTGGGGTTGGGGGGGCAATCAGCCCCAGCATTTT
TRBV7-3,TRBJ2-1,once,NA,CASSPAWLGAYNEQFF,TGTGCCAGCAGCCCCGCTTGGCTAGGAGCGTACAATGAGCAGTTCTTC
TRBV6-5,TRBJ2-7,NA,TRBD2,CASSSGTSSDYEQYF,TGTGCCAGCAGTTCCGGGACTAGCTCTGACTACGAGCAGTACTTC
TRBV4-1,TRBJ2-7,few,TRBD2,CASSQGTSGRSSYEQYF,TGCGCCAGCAGCCAAGGAACTAGCGGGAGGAGCTCCTACGAGCAGTACTTC
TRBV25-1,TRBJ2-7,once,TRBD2,CASSETSGAYEQYF,TGTGCCAGCAGTGAGACTAGCGGGGCCTACGAGCAGTACTTC
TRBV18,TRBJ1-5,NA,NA,CASSPPGEEPQHF,TGTGCCAGCTCTCCCCCGGGGGAGGAGCCCCAGCATTTT
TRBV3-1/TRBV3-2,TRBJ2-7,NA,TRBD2,CASNPAGGTEQYF,TGTGCCAGCAACCCTGCGGGAGGGACCGAGCAGTACTTC